These T cell receptor beta chains were read from a single sample in a study of blood T cells in healthy people across ages. TCRdb reanalysed the 5' RACE reads using MiXCR and keeps one entry per CDR3 protein. The table includes roughly 1.5 million distinct CDR3 sequences, approximately 43% detected once. Sequenced sample: blood. Every receptor here comes from a young woman in good health. The CDR3 runs from the conserved cysteine through the conserved F or W. D genes are given only for firm matches. Size values are once, few and many counts, or a class for expanded clones, and some rows have none.

.,TRBV29-1,.,TRBJ2-7,CSVEVGINEQYF,TGCAGCGTTGAAGTGGGGATAAACGAGCAGTACTTC
.,TRBV7-9,few,TRBJ2-1,CASSLVFGGAIDEQFF,TGTGCCAGCAGCTTAGTATTTGGGGGGGCCATCGATGAGCAGTTCTTC
TRBD2,TRBV20-1,.,TRBJ2-3,CSAQTLAERTDTQYF,TGCAGTGCACAGACACTAGCGGAGCGCACAGATACGCAGTATTTT
TRBD1,TRBV7-2,.,TRBJ1-2,CASSLKGGTGGFGYTF,TGTGCCAGCAGCTTAAAGGGGGGGACAGGGGGTTTTGGCTACACCTTC
TRBD1,TRBV5-8,.,TRBJ2-5,CASSLGDRDGYF,TGTGCCAGCAGCTTGGGAGACAGGGATGGGTACTTC
TRBD1,TRBV7-9,few,TRBJ1-4,CASSFDRGANEKLFF,TGTGCCAGCAGCTTCGACAGGGGAGCTAATGAAAAACTGTTTTTT
.,TRBV6-4,.,TRBJ2-6,CASSREAGANVLIF,TGTGCCAGCAGTCGGGAAGCTGGGGCCAACGTCCTGATTTTC
TRBD1,TRBV20-1,.,TRBJ1-5,CSARATGQGFQPQHF,TGCAGTGCTAGAGCTACGGGACAGGGGTTTCAGCCCCAGCATTTT
TRBD2,TRBV20-1,.,TRBJ2-5,CSARSASGSGETQYF,TGCAGTGCTAGGTCCGCTAGCGGGAGTGGAGAGACCCAGTACTTC
.,TRBV7-2,.,TRBJ2-3,CASSLELQDTQYF,TGTGCCAGCAGCCTCGAACTTCAAGATACGCAGTATTTT
.,TRBV5-1,few,TRBJ1-5,CASSSGPNNQPQHF,TGCGCCAGCAGCTCAGGACCGAACAATCAGCCCCAGCATTTT
.,TRBV2,few,TRBJ2-1,CASSVEDSPQIPRFF,TGTGCCAGCAGCGTTGAAGACAGCCCCCAAATCCCCAGGTTCTTC
.,TRBV18,few,TRBJ2-4,CASSPHPAKGDIQYF,TGTGCCAGCTCACCCCACCCGGCGAAGGGGGACATTCAGTACTTC
TRBD1,TRBV20-1,.,TRBJ2-7,CSATAGTGTYEQYF,TGCAGTGCTACCGCAGGGACAGGGACCTACGAGCAGTACTTC
.,TRBV6-5,few,TRBJ2-7,CASSYRTASYEQYF,TGTGCCAGCAGTTACAGGACAGCCTCCTACGAGCAGTACTTC
TRBD2,TRBV5-6,few,TRBJ2-3,CASSFGLAGRALTDTQYF,TGTGCCAGCAGCTTTGGACTAGCGGGACGAGCTCTCACAGATACGCAGTATTTT
.,TRBV29-1,.,TRBJ2-3,CSVARRGLTDTQYF,TGCAGCGTGGCTCGTAGGGGTCTCACAGATACGCAGTATTTT
.,TRBV7-3,.,TRBJ2-3,CASSPRASRSTDTQYF,TGTGCCAGCAGCCCGAGGGCCTCGCGGAGCACAGATACGCAGTATTTT
TRBD2,TRBV4-3,.,TRBJ2-7,CASSQDYLAGVIEQYF,TGCGCCAGCAGCCAAGATTATCTAGCGGGGGTTATTGAGCAGTACTTC
.,TRBV7-9,.,TRBJ2-3,CASSLAQASAQYF,TGTGCCAGCAGCTTAGCGCAGGCTTCCGCGCAGTATTTT
.,TRBV6-5,few,TRBJ1-5,CASSYSQRQYSNQPQHF,TGTGCCAGCAGTTACTCGCAACGGCAGTATAGCAATCAGCCCCAGCATTTT
.,TRBV24-1,.,TRBJ1-2,CATSDFDNYGYTF,TGTGCCACCAGTGATTTCGATAACTATGGCTACACCTTC
.,TRBV20-1,few,TRBJ1-6,CSARAGTSGSPLHF,TGCAGTGCTAGGGCCGGGACCTCCGGGTCACCCCTCCACTTT
.,TRBV6-2/TRBV6-3,.,TRBJ2-3,CASSHLRTDTQYF,TGTGCCAGCAGCCACCTCCGCACAGATACGCAGTATTTT
.,TRBV12-3/TRBV12-4,.,TRBJ1-2,CASSLAPDSPYGYTF,TGTGCCAGCAGTTTAGCCCCGGACAGCCCGTATGGCTACACCTTC
TRBD1,TRBV20-1,few,TRBJ2-7,CSARPPGQFWGEQYF,TGCAGTGCCCGACCACCGGGACAGTTTTGGGGCGAGCAGTACTTC
.,TRBV20-1,.,TRBJ2-1,CSGDRHSYNEQFF,TGCAGTGGGGATCGCCACTCCTACAATGAGCAGTTCTTC
TRBD1,TRBV20-1,.,TRBJ1-2,CSARNPGGSGYTF,TGCAGTGCTAGAAACCCAGGGGGCTCTGGCTACACCTTC
.,TRBV4-3,.,TRBJ2-5,CTSSQAMYREQYF,TGCACCAGCAGCCAAGCTATGTATCGGGAGCAGTACTTC
.,TRBV2,.,TRBJ2-5,CASNLYGGKETQYF,TGTGCCAGCAATCTTTATGGGGGTAAAGAGACCCAGTACTTC
TRBD1,TRBV5-1,.,TRBJ1-5,CASPPRGLDQPQHF,TGCGCCAGTCCACCTAGGGGGCTGGATCAGCCCCAGCATTTT
.,TRBV6-6,.,TRBJ2-3,CASRSGGQGTLDMQYF,TGTGCCAGCAGAAGCGGGGGACAGGGCACGTTAGATATGCAGTATTTT
.,TRBV4-1,.,TRBJ1-4,CASSQERSGLNEKLFF,TGCGCCAGCAGCCAAGAGAGGTCGGGGTTGAATGAAAAACTGTTTTTT
TRBD2,TRBV7-8,few,TRBJ2-1,CASSLPGTSRNNEQFF,TGTGCCAGCAGCTTACCCGGGACTAGCCGGAACAATGAGCAGTTCTTC
TRBD2,TRBV19,few,TRBJ2-1,CASSITSGLNNEQFF,TGTGCCAGTAGTATTACTAGCGGGCTAAACAATGAGCAGTTCTTC
TRBD1,TRBV29-1,few,TRBJ2-7,CSASSGTAPTGQYF,TGCAGCGCTTCTTCCGGGACAGCTCCTACGGGGCAGTACTTC
.,TRBV6-1,.,TRBJ2-2,CASSADRSANTGELFF,TGTGCCAGCAGTGCTGACAGGTCTGCGAACACCGGGGAGCTGTTTTTT
.,TRBV12-5,.,TRBJ2-5,CASGLVGRGRAVQETQYF,TGTGCTAGTGGTTTGGTAGGAAGGGGACGAGCGGTACAAGAGACCCAGTACTTC
.,TRBV4-1,.,TRBJ1-5,CASSPGSVGNQPQHF,TGCGCCAGCAGCCCAGGGAGCGTGGGCAATCAGCCCCAGCATTTT
TRBD2,TRBV5-1,few,TRBJ2-1,CASSPSGRHYNEQFF,TGCGCCAGCAGCCCCAGCGGGAGACACTACAATGAGCAGTTCTTC
TRBD2,TRBV5-1,.,TRBJ2-5,CASSLEGTSGVVEQYF,TGCGCCAGCAGCCTAGAGGGGACTAGCGGAGTGGTTGAGCAGTACTTC
.,TRBV6-1,.,TRBJ1-5,CASSLEAGSPQHF,TGTGCCAGCAGCTTAGAGGCGGGTAGCCCCCAGCATTTT
TRBD1,TRBV20-1,.,TRBJ2-1,CSAPQDRFREQFF,TGCAGTGCTCCACAGGACAGGTTCCGTGAGCAGTTCTTC
TRBD2,TRBV4-1,few,TRBJ2-5,CASSQFRTSLDQETQYF,TGCGCCAGCAGCCAGTTCCGGACTAGCCTAGACCAAGAGACCCAGTACTTC
.,TRBV4-3,.,TRBJ1-2,CASSQEDKGSNYGYTF,TGCGCCAGCAGCCAAGAGGATAAAGGTTCTAACTATGGCTACACCTTC